The 14 T cell receptor beta chains below come from one sample, sequenced in a study of cytomegalovirus exposure and HLA in healthy donors. Profiled with immunoSEQ multiplex PCR; TCRdb holds only in-frame clones, not every one. This sample has some 170,000 clones, with 84% found just once. The material sequenced was PBMCs. All receptors derive from a man aged 25-40 years in good health and CMV-seropositive.

CDR3 DNA: TGTGCCAGCAGCTTAGGGACAGGGAGCGGTGCCGGGGAGCTGTTTTTT. This sequence encodes CASSLGTGSGAGELFF. This sequence joins TRBV7-2 and TRBJ2-2, with 8 bases fitting TRBD1. Germline assignment: CDR1 SGHTA and CDR2 FQGNSA. This CDR3 comprises 16 residues. J gave up 6 bases and V 1 base, and 7 bases lay outside the gene matches.

This clone has a handful of counts. This rearrangement joins TRBV19 to TRBJ2-1; tentatively, D is TRBD2 (6 bases). With 0 bases removed from V and 2 bases from J, the gap between germline ends came to 11 bases. CDR1 is LNHDA, CDR2 SQIVND, per germline (reference sequence). This CDR3 is built from 16 residues. The CDR3 sequence: CASSIDRAGTYNEQFF. The CDR3 DNA sequence: TGTGCCAGTAGTATAGATCGGGCGGGAACCTACAATGAGCAGTTCTTC.

The J gene is TRBJ1-2, the V gene TRBV27; possibly TRBD1 for D (6 bases). Germline CDR1 reads MNHEY; CDR2 reads SMNVEV (reference sequence). This CDR3 is 16 amino acids long. Trimming took off 1 base at V and 4 bases at J, with 16 bases between the two ends. This CDR3 reads CASSLLAGQRIYGYTF. CDR3 sequence (DNA): TGTGCCAGCAGTTTATTGGCCGGACAGAGGATCTATGGCTACACCTTC.

The chain couples TRBV6-1 to TRBJ1-2; 9 bases align to TRBD1. The CDR3 loop spans 14 amino acids. V lost 5 bases, J lost 2 bases, and 3 bases stayed unmatched. Germline V lookup: CDR1 MNHNS, CDR2 SASEGT. CDR3 DNA: TGTGCCAGCAGTCAGACAGGGGGGAACTATGGCTACACCTTC. It encodes CASSQTGGNYGYTF.

V and J are TRBV6-4 and TRBJ2-1, with 9 bases matching TRBD1. Germline V CDR1 and CDR2: MRHNA, SNTAGT. The CDR3 is 16 residues long. The junction had 7 bases not matched to a gene; V was cut back by 6 bases and J by 1 base. CDR3 loop: CASSPQDRGSYNEQFF. For the CDR3, the DNA is TGTGCCAGCAGCCCCCAAGACAGGGGGTCCTACAATGAGCAGTTCTTC.

This chain links TRBV28 with TRBJ2-3, with D maybe TRBD1 (5 bases). Germline V gene data show CDR1 as MDHEN and CDR2 as SYDVKM. The CDR3 length is 15 residues. Trimming removed 4 bases from V and 0 bases from J, with 11 bases in between. The CDR3 loop is CASSSAGPSTDTQYF. DNA for the CDR3: TGTGCCAGCAGTTCTGCAGGGCCCAGCACAGATACGCAGTATTTT.

This clone was observed once. The chain couples TRBV5-6 to TRBJ1-1, with no clear D. This CDR3 comprises 12 residues. Germline CDR1 SGHDT, CDR2 YYEEEE. V gave up 0 bases and J gave up 6 bases, with 6 bases separating them. CDR3 amino acids: CASSLESAEAFF. Here the CDR3 DNA reads TGTGCCAGCAGCTTGGAGTCAGCTGAAGCTTTCTTT.

The gene calls are TRBV5-8 and TRBJ1-5; D is uncertain. V was clipped by 4 bases and J by 4 bases, with 12 bases between them. CDR1 and CDR2 from the germline V gene are SGHTS and YDEGEE. There are 14 residues in the CDR3. The CDR3 sequence is CASSRHRNNQPQHF. CDR3 bases: TGTGCCAGCAGCCGACACAGAAATAATCAGCCCCAGCATTTT.

V gene TRBV6-5 combines with J gene TRBJ2-7; D unclear. V shed 5 bases and J shed 0 bases, with 11 bases lying between them. The V gene's germline CDR1 is MNHEY and CDR2 SVGAGI. This CDR3 is 14 amino acids long. Written as DNA, the CDR3 is TGTGCCAGCAGTGTTGCGGCCTACTCCTACGAGCAGTACTTC. Its protein product is CASSVAAYSYEQYF.

The chain is built from TRBV25-1 and TRBJ1-2; 9 nucleotides align to TRBD1. V was clipped by 1 base and J by 6 bases; unmatched bases: 3. The CDR3 runs to 14 residues. Per the germline V gene, CDR1 is MGHDK and CDR2 is SYGVNS. This chain's CDR3 is CASSEFRTGDGYTF. The CDR3 region has the DNA TGTGCCAGCAGTGAATTTAGGACAGGGGATGGCTACACCTTC.

The chain links TRBV7-9 to TRBJ2-7; D might be TRBD1 (5 bases). V was cut by 5 bases and J by 7 bases, with 15 bases left in between. The germline gives CDR1 SEHNR, CDR2 FQNEAQ (reference sequence). The CDR3 covers 13 residues. CDR3 DNA sequence: TGTGCCAGCAGCCCTCCTGAGAGACAGGAGCAGTACTTC. Amino acids: CASSPPERQEQYF.

CDR3 loop: CASSSPPDRAYEQYF. DNA for the CDR3: TGTGCCAGCAGTTCGCCCCCGGACAGGGCCTACGAGCAGTACTTC. V gene TRBV28 combines with J gene TRBJ2-7; 8 bases map to TRBD1. The CDR3 runs 15 residues. V lost 4 bases, J lost 2 bases, and 7 bases stayed unmatched. In germline, CDR1 is MDHEN, CDR2 SYDVKM.

This clone was recorded only once. The CDR3, as DNA: TGTGCCAGCAGGGGGAGTATCAGCAATCAGCCCCAGCATTTT. Protein product: CASRGSISNQPQHF. V and J are TRBV28 and TRBJ1-5; D is ambiguous. Trimming pared 6 bases from V and 1 base from J, leaving 10 bases between. Looked up from germline, CDR1 is MDHEN and CDR2 is SYDVKM. This CDR3 region has 14 residues. Combining the CDR3 with reference TRBV28 and TRBJ1-5 gives the whole variable domain DVKVTQSSRYLVKRTGEKVFLECVQDMDHENMFWYRQDPGLGLRLIYFSYDVKMKEKGDIPEGYSVSREKKERFSLILESASTNQTSMYLCASRGSISNQPQHFGDGTRLSIL.

The CDR3 DNA reads TGTGCCAGCAGGGGCGCAGGGGGCGTGACTGAAAAACTGTTTTTT. Protein product: CASRGAGGVTEKLFF. The V call is TRBV6-6, the J call TRBJ1-4, with TRBD1 identical over 8 bases. The CDR3 runs 15 residues. Trimming removed 6 bases from V and 7 bases from J; junction bases left unmatched: 10. CDR1 and CDR2 (germline): MNHNY, SVGAGI (reference sequence).